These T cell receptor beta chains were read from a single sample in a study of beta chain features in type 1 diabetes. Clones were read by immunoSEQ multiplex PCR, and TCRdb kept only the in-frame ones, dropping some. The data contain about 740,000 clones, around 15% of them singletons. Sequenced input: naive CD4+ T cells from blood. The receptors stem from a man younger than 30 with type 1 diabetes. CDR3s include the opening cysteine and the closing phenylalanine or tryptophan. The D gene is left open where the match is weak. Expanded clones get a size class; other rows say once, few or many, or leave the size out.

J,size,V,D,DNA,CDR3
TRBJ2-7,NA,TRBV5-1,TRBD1,TGCGCCAGCAGCTCGAGACAGGGGGCTGGCGAGCAGTACTTC,CASSSRQGAGEQYF
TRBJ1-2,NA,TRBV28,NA,TGTGCCAGCAGTCCCGGCGGCAGCTATGGCTACACCTTC,CASSPGGSYGYTF
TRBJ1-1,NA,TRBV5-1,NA,TGCGCCAGCCATGGGGACGGTGATGAAGCTTTCTTT,CASHGDGDEAFF
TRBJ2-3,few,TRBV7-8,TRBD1,TGTGCCAGCAGCTTGAGGGGGACAGGGGAGATGACAGATACGCAGTATTTT,CASSLRGTGEMTDTQYF
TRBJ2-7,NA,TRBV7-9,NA,TGTGCCAGCAGCCCCTCCGTGGAGCAGTACTTC,CASSPSVEQYF
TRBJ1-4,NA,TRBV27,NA,TGTGCCAGCAGTTTCAGCCGAGGGGAACTGTTTTTT,CASSFSRGELFF
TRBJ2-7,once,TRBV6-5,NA,TGTGCCAGCAGTTACTTGACAGAAAACTCCTACGAGCAGTACTTC,CASSYLTENSYEQYF
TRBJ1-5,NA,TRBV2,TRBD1,TGTGCCAGCAGTGAGGACAGGGGGCTCTTTAAGAATCAGCCCCAGCATTTT,CASSEDRGLFKNQPQHF
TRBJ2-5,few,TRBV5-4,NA,TGTGCCAGCAGCCGGGACTACAGGGATGAGACCCAGTACTTC,CASSRDYRDETQYF
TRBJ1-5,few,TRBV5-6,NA,TGTGCCAGCAGCTTGGTAGGGGGTAGTAATCAGCCCCAGCATTTT,CASSLVGGSNQPQHF
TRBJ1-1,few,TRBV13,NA,TGTGCCAGCAGCTTAGCGGGCAGCGAGACTGAAGCTTTCTTT,CASSLAGSETEAFF
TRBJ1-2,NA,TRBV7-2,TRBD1,TGTGCCAGCAGCTTAGGGCGGGACAGTGGCTACACCTTC,CASSLGRDSGYTF
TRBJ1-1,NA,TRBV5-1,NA,TGCGCCAGCAGCTTGATGGAGAACACTGAAGCTTTCTTT,CASSLMENTEAFF
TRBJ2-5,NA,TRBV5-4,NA,TGTGCCAGCAGCTTGGGATACGTAGGGACCCAGTACTTC,CASSLGYVGTQYF
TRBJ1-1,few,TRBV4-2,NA,TGTGCCAGCAGCCACGAAGGGACGAACACTGAAGCTTTCTTT,CASSHEGTNTEAFF
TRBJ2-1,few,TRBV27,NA,TGTGCCAGCAGTTTGCCGGGACCTAAGAGGGCCAATGAGCAGTTCTTC,CASSLPGPKRANEQFF
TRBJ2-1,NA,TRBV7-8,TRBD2,TGTGCCAGCAGGACGGATAGCGGGGGGACCTACAATGAGCAGTTCTTC,CASRTDSGGTYNEQFF
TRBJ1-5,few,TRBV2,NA,TGTGCCAGCAGCAGGGAATCGGGTAGCAATCAGCCCCAGCATTTT,CASSRESGSNQPQHF
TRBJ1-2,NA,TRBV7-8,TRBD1,TGTGCCAGCAGCTTAACAGGGGACTATGGCTACACCTTC,CASSLTGDYGYTF
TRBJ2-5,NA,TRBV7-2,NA,TGTGCCAGCAGCTTAGGGGAACAGGGAGGTCAGCAGACCCAGTACTTC,CASSLGEQGGQQTQYF
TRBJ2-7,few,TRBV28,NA,TGTGCCAGCAGTTCTCCTCCTGGAGACAGGACCAACTACGAGCAGTACTTC,CASSSPPGDRTNYEQYF
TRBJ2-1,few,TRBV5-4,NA,TGTGCCAGCAGCTGGGGCGCGGCTAGGCGGAGGGATGAGCAGTTCTTC,CASSWGAARRRDEQFF
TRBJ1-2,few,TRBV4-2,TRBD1,TGTGCCAGCAGCCAAGATTCCCCCGGACAGGGCGGTAACTATGGCTACACCTTC,CASSQDSPGQGGNYGYTF
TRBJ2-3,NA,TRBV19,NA,TGTGCCAGTAGTTCCGGGGGAAATACGCAGTATTTT,CASSSGGNTQYF
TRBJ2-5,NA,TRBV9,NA,TGTGCCAGCAGCGTACGCGCCGGCGGAGAGACCCAGTACTTC,CASSVRAGGETQYF
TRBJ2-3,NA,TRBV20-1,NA,TGCAGTGCTACCAGCCGGGATACGCAGTATTTT,CSATSRDTQYF
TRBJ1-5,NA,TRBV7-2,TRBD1,TGTGCCCCAGGGGGACAGCCCCAGCATTTT,CAPGGQPQHF
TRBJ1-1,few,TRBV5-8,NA,TGTGCCAGCAGCTTCGGTGAGAACACTGAAGCTTTCTTT,CASSFGENTEAFF
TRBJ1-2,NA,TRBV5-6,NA,TGTGCCAGCAGCTTGGGCGGAGGCGGCGGTGGCTACACCTTC,CASSLGGGGGGYTF
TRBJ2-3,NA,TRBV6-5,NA,TGTGCCAGCAGTTATAAGTCGATGCGAGATACGCAGTATTTT,CASSYKSMRDTQYF
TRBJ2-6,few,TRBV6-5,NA,TGTGCCAGCAGAGAAATAGCTGGGGCCAACGTCCTGACTTTC,CASREIAGANVLTF
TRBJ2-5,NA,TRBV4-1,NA,TGCGCCAGCAGCCAAGCTGGGACCGGGACTTGGGGGGAGACCCAGTACTTC,CASSQAGTGTWGETQYF
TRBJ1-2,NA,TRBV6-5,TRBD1,TGTGCCAGCAGATTAGACAGGGCCGCTAACTATGGCTACACCTTC,CASRLDRAANYGYTF
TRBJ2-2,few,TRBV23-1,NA,TGCGCCAGCAGCCGCGGCATTAGGAAGGGTCACACCGGGGAGCTGTTTTTT,CASSRGIRKGHTGELFF
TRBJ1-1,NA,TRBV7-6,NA,TGTGCCAGCAGCGCAGGGCAGGGGAAAGCTTTCTTT,CASSAGQGKAFF
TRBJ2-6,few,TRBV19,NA,TGTGCCAGCCGGACTGACGGGGCCAACGTCCTGACTTTC,CASRTDGANVLTF
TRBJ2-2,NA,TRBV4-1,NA,TGCGCCAGCAGCCAAGATCAGGGCTCGGTATACACCGGGGAGCTGTTTTTT,CASSQDQGSVYTGELFF
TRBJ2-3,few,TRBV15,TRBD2,TGTGCCACCAGCAGACCTTCTAGCGGGTATTTT,CATSRPSSGYF
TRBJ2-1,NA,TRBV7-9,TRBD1,TGTGCCAGCAGCTTAATGGCAGGGGGTGAGGGTGAGCAGTTCTTC,CASSLMAGGEGEQFF
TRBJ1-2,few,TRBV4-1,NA,TGCGCCAGCAGCCAACAGACAGGCCGCTATGGCTACACCTTC,CASSQQTGRYGYTF
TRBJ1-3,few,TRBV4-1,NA,TGCGCCAGCAGCCAAGTCCGCTCTGGAAACACCATATATTTT,CASSQVRSGNTIYF
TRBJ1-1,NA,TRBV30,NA,TGTGCCTGGATGAGCCAGCCGAACACTGAAGCTTTCTTT,CAWMSQPNTEAFF